What follows are 16 T cell receptor beta chains derived from one specimen sequenced in a study of blood T cells in healthy people across ages. A sample-barcoded 5' primer and a J-beta primer mix were used in a second PCR of roughly 7 to 11 cycles. A single record per CDR3 protein comes from TCRdb applying MiXCR to the 5' RACE reads. The sample holds roughly 700,000 distinct CDR3 sequences, 45% to 50% seen once. The sequencing input was blood. The receptor source for this set is an older woman in good health.

A remark on this clonotype: Sequence at one end of the junction differs from germline and may be a read error. The chain has TRBV5-1 and TRBJ1-6, with 9 bases that match TRBD1. The CDR3 has 14 amino acids. Germline V lookup: CDR1 SGHRS, CDR2 YFSETQ. CDR3 sequence (DNA): TGCGCCAGCAGCCCCATGGACAGGGGCTCACCCCCCCACTTT. It encodes CASSPMDRGSPPHF.

This chain connects TRBV5-1 to TRBJ2-3, with D unresolved. Trimming removed 2 bases from V and 2 bases from J, with 12 bases in between. CDR1 and CDR2 from the germline V gene are SGHRS and YFSETQ. The CDR3 is made up of 15 amino acids. The CDR3 DNA is TGCGCCAGCAGCTTAAAGGGCGGATACACAGATACGCAGTATTTT. It specifies CASSLKGGYTDTQYF.

This chain links TRBV29-1 with TRBJ2-7; the match to TRBD1 covers 10 bases. V lost 2 bases, J lost 2 bases, and 9 bases stayed unmatched. CDR1 is SQVTM, CDR2 ANQGSEA, per germline. CDR3 length: 16 amino acids. DNA for the CDR3: TGCAGCGTTGAAACCGACGGACAGGGGGGCACCTACGAGCAGTACTTC. It specifies CSVETDGQGGTYEQYF.

The chain has TRBV7-9 and TRBJ2-5; D is ambiguous. In germline, CDR1 is SEHNR, CDR2 FQNEAQ (reference sequence). The CDR3 loop spans 14 amino acids. Trimming stripped 2 bases from V and 2 bases from J, with 9 bases between. The CDR3 protein is CASSLSWIQETQYF. The CDR3 region has the DNA TGTGCCAGCAGCTTAAGCTGGATACAAGAGACCCAGTACTTC.

This rearrangement joins TRBV6-1 to TRBJ1-2, with D perhaps TRBD1 (6 bases). Trimming took off 4 bases at V and 4 bases at J, with 16 bases between the two ends. There are 15 residues in the CDR3. Germline lookup yields CDR1 MNHNS and CDR2 SASEGT. CDR3 nucleotide sequence: TGTGCCAGCAGTGGAGAGGGGGGCCCCAGCTATGGCTACACCTTC. Translating it yields CASSGEGGPSYGYTF.

The rearrangement links TRBV27 to TRBJ2-7; D is perhaps TRBD2 (6 bases). CDR1 MNHEY and CDR2 SMNVEV come from the germline V gene (reference sequence). The CDR3 runs 13 residues. Trimming left V 5 bases short and J 7 bases short, with 15 bases between. The CDR3 DNA reads TGTGCCAGCAGTGTAATGTACGGAGGGGAGCAGTACTTC. Its translation: CASSVMYGGEQYF.

The CDR3 DNA sequence: TGCAGTGCTAGTGGTGGGGGGAGGGACCAGCCCCAGCATTTT. Translating gives CSASGGGRDQPQHF. This rearrangement joins TRBV20-1 to TRBJ1-5; TRBD1 is a possible D gene (5 bases). The length of the CDR3 is 14 residues. Looked up from germline, CDR1 is DFQATT and CDR2 is SNEGSKA (reference sequence). Trimming took off 3 bases at V and 7 bases at J, with 16 bases between the two ends.

V and J are TRBV7-3 and TRBJ2-3; 7 positions agree with TRBD2. The germline CDR1 and CDR2 sequences are SGHTA and FQGTGA. This CDR3 is built from 13 residues. V gave up 5 bases and J gave up 6 bases; unmatched junction bases: 5. The CDR3 here is CASSAGGSDTQYF. The CDR3 coding sequence is TGTGCCAGCAGCGCTGGCGGGAGCGATACGCAGTATTTT.

Comments on this clonotype: This sequence may be a read error, since a much larger clone differs from it by one base. J is TRBJ2-7 and V is TRBV7-2; 8 bases agree with TRBD2. This CDR3 contains 15 residues. The trim removed 4 bases at V and 2 bases at J, leaving 7 bases unmatched. CDR1 is SGHTA and CDR2 is FQGNSA in the germline V gene. CDR3 in DNA: TGTGCCAGCAGCTGCAGTCCGGGAGGGACCTACGAGCAGTACTTC. Amino acid sequence: CASSCSPGGTYEQYF.

This clonotype was counted only a few times. This chain connects TRBV20-1 to TRBJ2-7, with a possible D match to TRBD2 (6 bases). Germline-derived CDR1 and CDR2 are DFQATT and SNEGSKA (reference sequence). The CDR3 contains 14 residues. Trimming took off 0 bases at V and 6 bases at J, with 15 bases between the two ends. CDR3 amino acids: CSARDAASEGEQYF. CDR3 nucleotides: TGCAGTGCTAGAGATGCGGCTAGCGAAGGCGAGCAGTACTTC.

V is TRBV3-1 and J is TRBJ1-4; the match to TRBD1 covers 7 bases. Germline CDR1 and CDR2: LGHDT and YNNKEL (reference sequence). The CDR3 length is 17 residues. The V segment lost 0 bases and the J segment 0 bases; nucleotides outside the gene matches: 4. DNA for the CDR3: TGTGCCAGCAGCCAAGATTCGCAGGGGGCAACTAATGAAAAACTGTTTTTT. As protein: CASSQDSQGATNEKLFF.

The gene calls are TRBV4-3 and TRBJ1-6, with D perhaps matching TRBD1 (5 bases). V dropped 0 bases and J dropped 9 bases, with 12 bases sitting between them. The CDR3 runs to 15 residues. CDR1 LGHNA and CDR2 YSLEER come from the germline V gene. The CDR3 spells CASSQDPSGFSPLHF. CDR3 nucleotide sequence: TGCGCCAGCAGCCAAGATCCTTCAGGGTTTTCACCCCTCCACTTT.

The chain uses TRBV7-8 and TRBJ2-1, with 9 bases aligning to TRBD2. V was clipped by 8 bases and J by 5 bases; unmatched bases: 16. Germline V gene data show CDR1 as SGHVS and CDR2 as FQNEAQ. The length of the CDR3 is 17 residues. The CDR3 bases are TGTGCCAGCCTCCCCCGTGGCGGGAGGGTGGGGAACAATGAGCAGTTCTTC. Translation gives CASLPRGGRVGNNEQFF.

This clonotype turned up a few times. V usage is TRBV7-9 and J usage is TRBJ1-6; D is uncertain. Germline lookup yields CDR1 SEHNR and CDR2 FQNEAQ (reference sequence). The CDR3 has 13 amino acids. V was trimmed by 3 bases and J by 13 bases, leaving 13 bases between them. The CDR3: CASSLEGLSPLHF. The DNA of the CDR3 is TGTGCCAGCAGCTTGGAGGGATTAAGTCCCCTCCACTTT.

This clonotype was seen only a few times. The chain recombines TRBV9 with TRBJ2-1; tentatively, D is TRBD2 (6 bases). Trimming shortened V by 0 bases and J by 0 bases, and 10 bases separated the two germline ends. This CDR3 spans 16 amino acids. Looked up from germline, CDR1 is SGDLS and CDR2 is YYNGEE. For the CDR3, the DNA is TGTGCCAGCAGCGTAGATCCCGGGAGCTCCTACAATGAGCAGTTCTTC. Amino acids: CASSVDPGSSYNEQFF.

There are a few counts of this clonotype. The V gene is TRBV5-1, the J gene TRBJ2-6, with D perhaps matching TRBD1 (6 bases). The CDR3 loop spans 17 amino acids. Germline lookup yields CDR1 SGHRS and CDR2 YFSETQ. Trimming shortened V by 1 base and J by 0 bases, and 11 bases separated the two germline ends. The CDR3 sequence: CASSLQGPYSGANVLTF. CDR3 nucleotide sequence: TGCGCCAGCAGCTTGCAGGGGCCCTACTCTGGGGCCAACGTCCTGACTTTC. The full variable domain, completed using reference TRBV5-1 and TRBJ2-6, is KAGVTQTPRYLIKTRGQQVTLSCSPISGHRSVSWYQQTPGQGLQFLFEYFSETQRNKGNFPGRFSGRQFSNSRSEMNVSTLELGDSALYLCASSLQGPYSGANVLTFGAGSRLTVL.